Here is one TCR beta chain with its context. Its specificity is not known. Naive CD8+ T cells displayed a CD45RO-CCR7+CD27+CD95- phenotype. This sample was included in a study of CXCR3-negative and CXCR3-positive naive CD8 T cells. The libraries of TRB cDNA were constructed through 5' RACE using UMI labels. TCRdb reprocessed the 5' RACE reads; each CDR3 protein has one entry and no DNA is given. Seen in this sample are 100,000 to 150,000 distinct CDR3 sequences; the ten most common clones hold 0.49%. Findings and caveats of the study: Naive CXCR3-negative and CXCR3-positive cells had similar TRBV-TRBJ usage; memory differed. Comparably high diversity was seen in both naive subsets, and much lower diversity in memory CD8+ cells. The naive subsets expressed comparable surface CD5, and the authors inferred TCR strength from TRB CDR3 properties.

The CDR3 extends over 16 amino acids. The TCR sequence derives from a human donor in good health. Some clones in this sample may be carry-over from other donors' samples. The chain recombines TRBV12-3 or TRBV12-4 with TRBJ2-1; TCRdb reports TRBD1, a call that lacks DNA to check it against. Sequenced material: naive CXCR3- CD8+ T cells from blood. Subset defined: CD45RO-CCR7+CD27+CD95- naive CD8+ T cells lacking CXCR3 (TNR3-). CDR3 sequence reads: CASSSTGTRTPGEQFF.